This T cell receptor beta chain was sequenced in a study of blood T cell repertoires in COVID-19. Background on the study: Nucleic acid was either cDNA or gDNA, and it came from T cells, B-cell-depleted T cells, or PBMCs.

Generated by immunoSEQ multiplex PCR, the TCRdb table keeps only in-frame clones and is missing some. The table shows a few hundred thousand clones, with roughly four fifths occurring only once. Germline CDR1 reads LNHNV; CDR2 reads YYDKDF (reference sequence). The CDR3 contains 13 residues. Note on this clone: Sequence at one end of the junction differs from germline and may be a read error.

Participants came from roughly 23 US areas, aged roughly 18 to 89 years. Recovered status applied to Cohort 3 donors who had two consecutive negative PCRs. It also applied to those with clearance or with symptom resolution. The sequenced sample was PBMCs or T cells enriched from blood (not recorded which). This receptor was taken from a man aged 40-50 years who had recovered from COVID-19. The chain uses TRBV15 and TRBJ1-2, with D perhaps TRBD1 (6 bases). The DNA of the CDR3 is TGTGCCACCAGCAGAGGGACAGCCTATGACTACACCTTC. Its protein product is CATSRGTAYDYTF.